These 26 T cell receptor beta chains share one sample of origin, sequenced in a study of blood T cells in healthy people across ages. The second PCR ran about 6 to 11 cycles with a sample-barcoded 5' primer and J-beta primers. TCRdb passed the 5' RACE reads through MiXCR, listing each CDR3 protein once. The data contain 500,000 to 700,000 distinct CDR3 sequences, about 30% of them seen just once; the ten biggest clones take up 15% to 18%. The sequencing input was blood. The receptor set was obtained from a woman at least 80 years old in good health.

The chain employs TRBV7-9 and TRBJ1-2; TRBD1 matches at 10 bases. This CDR3 spans 17 amino acids. Germline loops: CDR1 SEHNR, CDR2 FQNEAQ (reference sequence). Trimming removed 4 bases from V and 4 bases from J; junction bases left unmatched: 12. The CDR3 is CASSSRDRGQGFYGYTF. The CDR3 coding sequence is TGTGCCAGCAGCTCCCGGGACAGGGGACAAGGATTCTATGGCTACACCTTC.

This clonotype has a count of ten or more. This rearrangement joins TRBV9 to TRBJ2-5, with TRBD1 matching over 7 bases. Germline CDR1 reads SGDLS; CDR2 reads YYNGEE. Trimming cost V 4 bases and J 4 bases; bases outside gene matches: 10. CDR3 size: 15 residues. DNA for the CDR3: TGTGCCAGCAGCCTCAGACAGGGTTTGGGAGAGACCCAGTACTTC. Translation: CASSLRQGLGETQYF.

For this clonotype: This may stem from a read error, because a much larger clone lies one nucleotide away. J is TRBJ1-2 and V is TRBV4-3, with a possible D match to TRBD1 (6 bases). CDR1 and CDR2 (germline): LGHNA, YSLEER. The CDR3 spans 17 residues. V gave up 0 bases and J gave up 4 bases, with 18 bases separating them. The CDR3 loop reads CASSQDIRGHFCYGYTF. In DNA, the CDR3 is TGCGCCAGCAGCCAAGATATCAGGGGCCACTTCTGCTATGGCTACACCTTC.

This clonotype was recorded a few times. A much larger clone is a single base away; this may be a read error. The chain is built from TRBV7-2 and TRBJ2-5; 8 bases are shared with TRBD2. Looked up from germline, CDR1 is SGHTA and CDR2 is FQGNSA. The V gene end was trimmed by 4 bases and the J gene end by 11 bases; junction bases not matched to a gene: 12. This CDR3 has 14 amino acids. CDR3 amino acids: CASSSGLGPREQYF. The CDR3 nucleotides are TGTGCCAGCAGCTCGGGACTAGGCCCTCGGGAGCAGTACTTC.

This clonotype was observed many times. The chain is built from TRBV25-1 and TRBJ1-2; D ambiguous. The V end was cut by 4 bases, the J end by 8 bases, with 8 bases between. CDR1 MGHDK and CDR2 SYGVNS come from the germline V gene. The CDR3 has 11 residues. CDR3 nucleotides: TGTGCCAGCAGTGTTGGGGTGGGCTACACCTTC. Translation gives CASSVGVGYTF.

This clonotype was observed a handful of times. This chain connects TRBV7-9 to TRBJ1-2, with 7 bases that match TRBD1. Germline V gene sequence: CDR1 SEHNR, CDR2 FQNEAQ (reference sequence). Losses at the gene ends were 5 bases for V and 1 base for J; bases not matched to a gene: 10. This CDR3 has 16 residues. Here the CDR3 reads CASSPSGTVFNYGYTF. The CDR3 DNA is TGTGCCAGCAGCCCCTCCGGGACAGTCTTTAACTATGGCTACACCTTC.

In its sample, this clonotype was seen many times. The chain employs TRBV28 and TRBJ2-7; possible D gene TRBD2, 6 bases. The CDR3 runs 15 residues. V lost 6 bases and J lost 3, with 18 bases in between. Looked up from germline, CDR1 is MDHEN and CDR2 is SYDVKM. The CDR3 coding sequence is TGTGCCAGCAGAGCTCCCTTCCTCGGGGGCTACGAGCAGTACTTC. It translates to CASRAPFLGGYEQYF.

This clonotype was seen at least ten times. The V and J genes are TRBV6-1 and TRBJ1-2; D might be TRBD1 (5 bases). CDR3 length: 13 amino acids. Germline values: CDR1 MNHNS, CDR2 SASEGT. The V end was cut by 6 bases, the J end by 8 bases, with 16 bases between. The CDR3 coding sequence is TGTGCCAGCAGATCCACGGGGCCGTCGGGCTACACCTTC. As protein: CASRSTGPSGYTF.

In its sample, this clonotype was seen many times. The chain links TRBV27 to TRBJ1-2; 9 bases line up with TRBD1. The CDR3 contains 16 residues. Per the germline V gene, CDR1 is MNHEY and CDR2 is SMNVEV (reference sequence). After removal of 5 bases from V and 4 bases from J, the junction contained 11 bases not matched to a gene. CDR3 sequence reads: CASSLQGAPSLYGYTF. The CDR3 DNA reads as TGTGCCAGCAGTCTACAGGGGGCCCCCTCCCTCTATGGCTACACCTTC.

V and J are TRBV5-1 and TRBJ1-2; D may be TRBD1 (6 bases). V was pared by 2 bases and J by 8 bases, with 13 bases between. There are 13 residues in the CDR3. CDR1 and CDR2 (germline): SGHRS, YFSETQ. The CDR3 region has the DNA TGCGCCAGCAGCTTCTCTACAGGGATGGGCTACACCTTC. It codes for CASSFSTGMGYTF. The full variable domain, completed using reference TRBV5-1 and TRBJ1-2, is KAGVTQTPRYLIKTRGQQVTLSCSPISGHRSVSWYQQTPGQGLQFLFEYFSETQRNKGNFPGRFSGRQFSNSRSEMNVSTLELGDSALYLCASSFSTGMGYTFGSGTRLTVV.

This clonotype was seen repeatedly, ten times or more. This sequence joins TRBV20-1 and TRBJ2-5, with 11 bases fitting TRBD2. V was clipped by 5 bases and J by 1 base; unmatched bases: 3. This CDR3 contains 14 residues. CDR1 is DFQATT, CDR2 SNEGSKA, per germline (reference sequence). This CDR3 reads CSARLAGSQETQYF. The CDR3 nucleotides are TGCAGTGCTCGACTAGCGGGAAGCCAAGAGACCCAGTACTTC.

The chain couples TRBV29-1 to TRBJ2-5; tentative D call: TRBD2 (6 bases). Gene TRBJ2-7 matches the end of the DNA better, so the J call may be wrong. The germline V gene encodes CDR1 SQVTM and CDR2 ANQGSEA. The CDR3 consists of 12 residues. The CDR3 DNA reads TGCAGCGGCGTGGGTTTGCGGGGCGAGCAGTACTTC. Its protein product is CSGVGLRGEQYF.

Many counts were recorded for this clonotype. In nucleotides, the CDR3 is TGTGCCAGCAGCTTAGGCGCCGGGGCGACTGGCATTCAGTACTTC. This encodes CASSLGAGATGIQYF. The chain carries TRBV11-2 and TRBJ2-4; possibly TRBD1 or TRBD2 for D (5 bases each). Germline V gives CDR1 SGHAT, CDR2 FQNNGV. Trimming cost V 1 base and J 9 bases, with 16 bases left between them. The CDR3 is 15 residues long. The complete variable domain, with remaining parts taken from reference TRBV11-2 and TRBJ2-4, reads EAGVAQSPRYKIIEKRQSVAFWCNPISGHATLYWYQQILGQGPKLLIQFQNNGVVDDSQLPKDRFSAERLKGVDSTLKIQPAKLEDSAVYLCASSLGAGATGIQYFGAGTRLSVL.

About this clonotype: This clone may be a read error of a much larger clone one base away. This chain uses TRBV5-1 with TRBJ2-1, with D perhaps given as TRBD1 or TRBD2 (5 bases each). The CDR3 has 12 amino acids. V lost 2 bases, J lost 11 bases, and 11 bases lay in between. The germline gives CDR1 SGHRS, CDR2 YFSETQ. CDR3: CASSFRDGKQFF. The CDR3 nucleotides read TGCGCCAGCAGCTTCCGGGACGGTAAGCAGTTCTTC.

The chain links TRBV5-1 to TRBJ2-5, with 8 bases fitting TRBD1. TRBJ2-7 matches the DNA end more closely, so the J call is doubtful. The CDR3 is 15 amino acids. Germline V gives CDR1 SGHRS, CDR2 YFSETQ. The CDR3 nucleotides are TGCGCCAGCAGCCGTCTTATGGGACAGGACTACGAGCAGTACTTC. This codes for CASSRLMGQDYEQYF.

This clonotype came up a few times. Being one base from a much bigger clone, this may be a read error. This sequence joins TRBV24-1 and TRBJ2-1; the match to TRBD1 covers 7 bases. The J call may not be correct, given that the DNA end is closer to TRBJ2-7. Germline V CDR1 and CDR2: KGHDR, SFDVKD. CDR3 length equals 18 residues. The CDR3 coding sequence is TGTGCCACCAGTGATCCCTCGACAGGGATGGGCTCCTACAATGAGCAGTACTTC. This encodes CATSDPSTGMGSYNEQYF.

This clonotype was detected a few times. The rearrangement links TRBV30 to TRBJ2-5, with TRBD1 matching over 8 bases. The CDR3 is made up of 15 amino acids. Trimming cost V 1 base and J 2 bases; bases outside gene matches: 6. Germline V gene data show CDR1 as GTSNPN and CDR2 as SVGIG (reference sequence). The CDR3 protein is CAWSARTGWQETQYF. DNA for the CDR3: TGTGCCTGGAGTGCCCGGACAGGGTGGCAAGAGACCCAGTACTTC. The variable domain in full, with the rest retrieved from reference TRBV30 and TRBJ2-5, is SQTIHQWPATLVQPVGSPLSLECTVEGTSNPNLYWYRQAAGRGLQLLFYSVGIGQISSEVPQNLSASRPQDRQFILSSKKLLLSDSGFYLCAWSARTGWQETQYFGPGTRLLVL.

This clonotype was observed many times. The chain is built from TRBV27 and TRBJ2-5; D is possibly TRBD1 or TRBD2 (5 bases each). Germline V gives CDR1 MNHEY, CDR2 SMNVEV (reference sequence). V was cut by 0 bases and J by 2 bases, with 13 bases left in between. CDR3 length: 16 amino acids. In nucleotides, the CDR3 is TGTGCCAGCAGTTTATCCGGGGCCCTGGAGCAAGAGACCCAGTACTTC. It specifies CASSLSGALEQETQYF.

This sequence joins TRBV4-2 and TRBJ2-4; 10 nucleotides agree with TRBD2. The end of the DNA is better explained by TRBJ2-7, so the J call may be wrong. This CDR3 has 16 amino acids. Germline V gene lookup returns CDR1 LGHNA and CDR2 YNFKEQ. The DNA of the CDR3 is TGTGCCAGCAGCCAAGAGGTATCCAGCGGGGGGGCCGAGCAGTACTTC. Translation: CASSQEVSSGGAEQYF.

This rearrangement joins TRBV7-9 to TRBJ2-3, with D tentatively TRBD2 (6 bases). Germline CDR1 and CDR2: SEHNR and FQNEAQ (reference sequence). Trimming removed 2 bases at V and 3 bases at J, with 15 bases between. This CDR3 is 16 amino acids long. CDR3 sequence (DNA): TGTGCCAGCAGCTTAAATTTGCGGGGAGAAACAGATACGCAGTATTTT. Translating gives CASSLNLRGETDTQYF.

This clonotype was picked up many times. V is TRBV4-2 and J is TRBJ1-1; D is ambiguous. V dropped 0 bases and J dropped 4 bases, with 12 bases sitting between them. The CDR3 totals 15 residues. CDR1 and CDR2 from the germline V gene are LGHNA and YNFKEQ. The CDR3 DNA sequence: TGTGCCAGCAGCCAAGAGGGCAGGACCCTCACTGAAGCTTTCTTT. Protein: CASSQEGRTLTEAFF.

About this clonotype: Given a much more abundant clone one base away, this may be a read error. The V and J genes are TRBV7-6 and TRBJ2-5; 8 bases match TRBD1. Germline V CDR1 and CDR2: SGHVS, FNYEAQ. The V segment lost 3 bases and the J segment 9 bases; nucleotides outside the gene matches: 9. The CDR3 length is 14 residues. The CDR3 sequence: CASSFNRGFEAQYF. CDR3 nucleotide sequence: TGTGCCAGCAGCTTCAACAGGGGGTTTGAGGCCCAGTACTTC. The full variable domain, with the rest looked up from reference TRBV7-6 and TRBJ2-5, is GAGVSQSPRYKVTKRGQDVALRCDPISGHVSLYWYRQALGQGPEFLTYFNYEAQQDKSGLPNDRFSAERPEGSISTLTIQRTEQRDSAMYRCASSFNRGFEAQYFGPGTRLLVL.

This clonotype has a count of ten or more. CDR3 region: CASSASGTSRGEQYF. The CDR3 DNA follows: TGTGCCAGCAGTGCTTCCGGGACTAGTCGAGGCGAGCAGTACTTC. The rearrangement links TRBV6-6 to TRBJ2-7; 8 bases agree with TRBD2. CDR1 and CDR2 from the germline V gene are MNHNY and SVGAGI (reference sequence). CDR3 length: 15 amino acids. Unmatched junction bases numbered 12, after V lost 5 bases and J lost 6 bases.

This clonotype was detected many times. V usage is TRBV5-6 and J usage is TRBJ2-1; the D is unclear. The CDR3 extends over 12 amino acids. Germline loops: CDR1 SGHDT, CDR2 YYEEEE. V shed 3 bases and J shed 8 bases, with 9 bases lying between them. This CDR3 reads CASSYEAHEQFF. The CDR3 coding sequence is TGTGCCAGCAGCTATGAGGCCCATGAGCAGTTCTTC. Drawing the rest from reference TRBV5-6 and TRBJ2-1, the complete variable domain is DAGVTQSPTHLIKTRGQQVTLRCSPKSGHDTVSWYQQALGQGPQFIFQYYEEEERQRGNFPDRFSGHQFPNYSSELNVNALLLGDSALYLCASSYEAHEQFFGPGTRLTVL.

CDR3 sequence (DNA): TGTGCCAGCAGCTTCGTTCAGATCACAGATACGCAGTATTTT. It yields the protein CASSFVQITDTQYF. V is TRBV7-9 and J is TRBJ2-3; no reliable D call. Germline CDR1 reads SEHNR; CDR2 reads FQNEAQ (reference sequence). The length of the CDR3 is 14 residues. V was shortened by 3 bases and J by 2 bases, with 9 bases between the two germline ends.

The rearrangement links TRBV6-5 to TRBJ2-1; TRBD1 or TRBD2 may be the D gene (5 bases each). The CDR3 has 20 amino acids. V lost 0 bases and J 6 bases, leaving 27 bases between the germline ends. Germline values: CDR1 MNHEY, CDR2 SVGAGI. As DNA, the CDR3 is TGTGCCAGCAGTTACTCGAAAGGGGTTCGTCGACTCCAAGGAGGCAATGAGCAGTTCTTC. Translating gives CASSYSKGVRRLQGGNEQFF.